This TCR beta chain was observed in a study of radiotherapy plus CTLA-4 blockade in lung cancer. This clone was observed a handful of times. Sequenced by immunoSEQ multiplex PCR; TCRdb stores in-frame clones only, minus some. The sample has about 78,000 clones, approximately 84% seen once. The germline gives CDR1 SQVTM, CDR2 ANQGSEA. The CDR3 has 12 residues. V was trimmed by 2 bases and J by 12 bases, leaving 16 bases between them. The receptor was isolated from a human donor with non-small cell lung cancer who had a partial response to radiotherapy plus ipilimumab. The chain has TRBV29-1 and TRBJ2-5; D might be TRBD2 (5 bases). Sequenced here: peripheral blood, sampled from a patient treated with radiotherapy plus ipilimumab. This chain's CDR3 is CSVEYGLGVKYF. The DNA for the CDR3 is TGCAGCGTTGAATACGGACTGGGCGTAAAGTACTTC. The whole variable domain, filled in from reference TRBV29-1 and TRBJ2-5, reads SAVISQKPSRDICQRGTSLTIQCQVDSQVTMMFWYRQQPGQSLTLIATANQGSEATYESGFVIDKFPISRPNLTFSTLTVSNMSPEDSSIYLCSVEYGLGVKYFGPGTRLLVL.